This note documents a single TCR beta chain sequence. Antigen unknown. Vbeta (60) and Jbeta (13) primers were used in the PCR. Libraries were prepared by immunoSEQ multiplex PCR; TCRdb keeps only in-frame clonotypes and omits some of them. The sample lists approximately 95,000 clones, about 80% occurring once. This CDR3 contains 14 residues. V trimming: 5 bases; J trimming: 3 bases; junction bases outside the gene matches: 4. Germline values: CDR1 MNHEY, CDR2 SMNVEV (reference sequence). These data are taken from a study of cytomegalovirus exposure and HLA in healthy donors. Notes on the study in general: Among the sequence variants, a highly shared cluster was likely an artifact of sequencing. The authors enumerated over 150 TCR beta chains as linked to cytomegalovirus. Analyses of presence and absence presupposed an approximately uniform sequencing depth across donors. A later analysis showed that HLA-associated TCR beta chains had undergone more clonal expansion than equally common others.

This sequence was found in a man aged 18 to 35 in good health and CMV-seropositive. Sequences were obtained from PBMCs. The chain carries TRBV27 and TRBJ1-5; 7 bases fit TRBD1. CDR3 in amino acids: CASSPDRSNQPQHF. CDR3 DNA: TGTGCCAGCAGTCCGGACAGGTCCAATCAGCCCCAGCATTTT.